This TCR beta chain is drawn from a study of T cells in Graves' hyperthyroidism and ophthalmopathy. Study context: Peripheral blood samples were taken at initial diagnosis, prior to any treatment. Findings and caveats of the study: Model output signaled ophthalmopathy a median approximately 6.2 months ahead of onset. Also found in blood were most expanded thyroid clonotypes above 0.001.

Worth noting for this clonotype: No antigen is known for it.

Germline-derived CDR1 and CDR2 are KGHSH and LQKENI. CDR3 length: 12 amino acids. V lost 11 bases, J lost 0 bases, and 10 bases lay in between. There were TCR beta CDR3 regions amplified from RNA transcripts. In the first-round RT-PCR of the TCR CDR3, the HTBI primer set was used. In TCRdb, the multiplex PCR reads were re-called with MiXCR into one record per CDR3 protein. The sample has about 460,000 distinct CDR3 sequences, approximately 23% seen once. The PBMCs had their origin in more than 9.5 ml of fresh peripheral blood. The specimen sequenced was blood. The chain uses TRBV18 and TRBJ1-1; D is possibly TRBD1 (5 bases). The source of this sequence is a woman between 70 and 85 years old with Graves' ophthalmopathy. CDR3 loop: CAAGRLNTEAFF. The DNA for the CDR3 is TGTGCCGCGGGACGGTTGAACACTGAAGCTTTCTTT.